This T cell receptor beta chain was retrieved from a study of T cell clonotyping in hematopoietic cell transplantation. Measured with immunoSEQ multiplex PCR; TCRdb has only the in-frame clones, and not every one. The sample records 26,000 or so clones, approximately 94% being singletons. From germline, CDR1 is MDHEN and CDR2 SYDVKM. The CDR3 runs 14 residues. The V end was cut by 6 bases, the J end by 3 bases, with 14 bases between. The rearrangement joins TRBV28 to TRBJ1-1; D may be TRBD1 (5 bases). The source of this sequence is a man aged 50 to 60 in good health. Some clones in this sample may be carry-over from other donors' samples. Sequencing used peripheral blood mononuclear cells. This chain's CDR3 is CASSWRGVYTEAFF. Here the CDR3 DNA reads TGTGCCAGCAGCTGGCGGGGGGTGTACACTGAAGCTTTCTTT. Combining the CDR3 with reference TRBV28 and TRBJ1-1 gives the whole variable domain DVKVTQSSRYLVKRTGEKVFLECVQDMDHENMFWYRQDPGLGLRLIYFSYDVKMKEKGDIPEGYSVSREKKERFSLILESASTNQTSMYLCASSWRGVYTEAFFGQGTRLTVV.